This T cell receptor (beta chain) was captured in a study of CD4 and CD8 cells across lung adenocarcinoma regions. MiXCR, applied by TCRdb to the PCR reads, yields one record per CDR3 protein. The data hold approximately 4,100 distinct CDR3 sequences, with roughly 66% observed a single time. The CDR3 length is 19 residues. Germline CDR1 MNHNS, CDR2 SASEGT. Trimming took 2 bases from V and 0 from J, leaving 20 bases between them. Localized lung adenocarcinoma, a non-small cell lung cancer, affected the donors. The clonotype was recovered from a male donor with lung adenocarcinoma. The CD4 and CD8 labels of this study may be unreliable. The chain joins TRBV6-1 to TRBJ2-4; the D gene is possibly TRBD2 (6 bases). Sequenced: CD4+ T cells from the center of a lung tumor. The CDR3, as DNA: TGTGCCAGCAGTGAATTCGGCGGGGCAGTGGCATTAGCCAAAAACATTCAGTACTTC. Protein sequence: CASSEFGGAVALAKNIQYF.